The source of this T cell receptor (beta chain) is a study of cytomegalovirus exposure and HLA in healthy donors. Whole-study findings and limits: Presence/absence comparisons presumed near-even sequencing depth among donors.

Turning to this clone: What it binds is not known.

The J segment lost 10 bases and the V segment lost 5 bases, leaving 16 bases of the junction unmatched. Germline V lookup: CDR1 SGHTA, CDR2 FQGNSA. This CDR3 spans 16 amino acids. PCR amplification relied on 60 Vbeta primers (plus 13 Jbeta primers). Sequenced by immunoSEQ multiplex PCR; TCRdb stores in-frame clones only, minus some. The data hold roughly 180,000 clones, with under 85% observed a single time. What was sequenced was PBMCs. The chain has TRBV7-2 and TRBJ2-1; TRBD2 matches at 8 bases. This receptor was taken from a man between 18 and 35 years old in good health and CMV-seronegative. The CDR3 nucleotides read TGTGCCAGCAGCCCCCAACACGGGAGGGCCCTAAAAGAGCAGTTCTTC. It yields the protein CASSPQHGRALKEQFF. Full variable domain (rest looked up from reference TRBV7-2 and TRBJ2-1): GAGVSQSPSNKVTEKGKDVELRCDPISGHTALYWYRQSLGQGLEFLIYFQGNSAPDKSGLPSDRFSAERTGGSVSTLTIQRTQQEDSAVYLCASSPQHGRALKEQFFGPGTRLTVL.